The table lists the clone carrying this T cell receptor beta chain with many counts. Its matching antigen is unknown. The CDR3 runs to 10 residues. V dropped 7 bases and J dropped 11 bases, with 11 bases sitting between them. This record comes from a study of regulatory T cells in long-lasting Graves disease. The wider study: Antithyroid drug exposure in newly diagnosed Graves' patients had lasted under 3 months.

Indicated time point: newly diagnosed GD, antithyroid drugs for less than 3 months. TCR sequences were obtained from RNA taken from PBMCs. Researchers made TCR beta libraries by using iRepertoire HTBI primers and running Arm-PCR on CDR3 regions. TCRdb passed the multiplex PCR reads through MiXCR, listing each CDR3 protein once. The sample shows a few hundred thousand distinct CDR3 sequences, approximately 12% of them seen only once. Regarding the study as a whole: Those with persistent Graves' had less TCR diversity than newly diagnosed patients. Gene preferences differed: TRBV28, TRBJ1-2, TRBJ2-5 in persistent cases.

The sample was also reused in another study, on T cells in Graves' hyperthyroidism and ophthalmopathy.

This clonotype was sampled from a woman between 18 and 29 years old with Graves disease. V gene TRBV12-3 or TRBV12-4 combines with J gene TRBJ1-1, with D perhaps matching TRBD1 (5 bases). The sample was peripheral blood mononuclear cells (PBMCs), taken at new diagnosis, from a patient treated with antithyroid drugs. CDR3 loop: CASTVGTAFF. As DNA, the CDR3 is TGTGCCAGCACCGTGGGGACGGCTTTCTTT.